The rows below give T cell receptor beta chains drawn from one sample of a study of blood T cell repertoires in COVID-19. Method: immunoSEQ multiplex PCR; TCRdb's copy keeps in-frame clones and lacks some. There are 100,000 to 150,000 clones in the sample; 80% to 90% occur only once, and under 2.5% lies in the top ten. What was sequenced was peripheral blood. The receptors here all came from a man aged 50 to 59 with active COVID-19. CDR3s include the opening cysteine and the closing phenylalanine or tryptophan. The D gene is left open where the match is weak. Only some rows state a clone size, as once, few, many or a class for expanded clones.

v_call: TRBV6-5
clone_size: .
j_call: TRBJ1-4
d_call: .
cdr3_length: 12
cdr3_aa: CASSNRREKLFF
cdr3_nt: TGTGCCAGCAGTAACAGGCGGGAAAAACTGTTTTTT

v_call: TRBV3-1/TRBV3-2
clone_size: .
j_call: TRBJ2-3
d_call: TRBD2
cdr3_length: 15
cdr3_aa: CASSHGAGGRDTQYF
cdr3_nt: TGTGCCAGCAGCCACGGAGCGGGGGGGAGGGATACGCAGTATTTT

v_call: TRBV7-2
clone_size: .
j_call: TRBJ1-1
d_call: .
cdr3_length: 13
cdr3_aa: CASSSGGNTEAFF
cdr3_nt: TGTGCCAGCAGCTCCGGGGGGAACACTGAAGCTTTCTTT

v_call: TRBV27
clone_size: .
j_call: TRBJ1-2
d_call: TRBD1
cdr3_length: 14
cdr3_aa: CASQSRGLMGGYTF
cdr3_nt: TGTGCCAGCCAGAGCAGGGGGCTGATGGGAGGCTACACCTTC

v_call: TRBV6-5
clone_size: .
j_call: TRBJ2-7
d_call: TRBD1
cdr3_length: 15
cdr3_aa: CASSYRDRGQYEQYF
cdr3_nt: TGTGCCAGCAGTTACCGGGACAGGGGGCAGTACGAGCAGTACTTC

v_call: TRBV7-2
clone_size: .
j_call: TRBJ2-1
d_call: .
cdr3_length: 14
cdr3_aa: CASSPQGSYNEQFF
cdr3_nt: TGTGCCAGCAGCCCTCAGGGTTCCTACAATGAGCAGTTCTTC

v_call: TRBV19
clone_size: .
j_call: TRBJ2-2
d_call: TRBD1
cdr3_length: 14
cdr3_aa: CASSDRANTGELFF
cdr3_nt: TGTGCCAGTAGTGACAGGGCGAACACCGGGGAGCTGTTTTTT

v_call: TRBV6-2/TRBV6-3
clone_size: .
j_call: TRBJ1-5
d_call: TRBD1
cdr3_length: 17
cdr3_aa: CASSYPPDRASNQPQHF
cdr3_nt: TGTGCCAGCAGTTACCCCCCAGACAGGGCGAGCAATCAGCCCCAGCATTTT

v_call: TRBV7-9
clone_size: .
j_call: TRBJ1-2
d_call: .
cdr3_length: 13
cdr3_aa: CASSLGQSYGYTF
cdr3_nt: TGTGCCAGCAGCTTAGGACAGTCCTATGGCTACACCTTC

v_call: TRBV4-2
clone_size: .
j_call: TRBJ1-2
d_call: .
cdr3_length: 15
cdr3_aa: CASSPQGGGGYGYTF
cdr3_nt: TGTGCCAGCAGCCCCCAGGGAGGGGGGGGCTATGGCTACACCTTC

v_call: TRBV5-4
clone_size: few
j_call: TRBJ1-2
d_call: .
cdr3_length: 14
cdr3_aa: CASSLAQGPYGYTF
cdr3_nt: TGTGCCAGCAGCTTGGCCCAGGGGCCCTATGGCTACACCTTC

v_call: TRBV7-9
clone_size: .
j_call: TRBJ2-3
d_call: TRBD1
cdr3_length: 14
cdr3_aa: CASSWSRGTDTQYF
cdr3_nt: TGTGCCAGCAGCTGGAGCAGGGGGACAGATACGCAGTATTTT

v_call: TRBV19
clone_size: .
j_call: TRBJ2-7
d_call: .
cdr3_length: 13
cdr3_aa: CASSNSPAYEQYF
cdr3_nt: TGTGCCAGTAGTAACAGTCCTGCCTACGAGCAGTACTTC

v_call: TRBV5-6
clone_size: once
j_call: TRBJ1-1
d_call: .
cdr3_length: 15
cdr3_aa: CASSLDSFLNTEAFF
cdr3_nt: TGTGCCAGCAGCCTGGACAGCTTTCTGAACACTGAAGCTTTCTTT

v_call: TRBV7-2
clone_size: .
j_call: TRBJ1-6
d_call: .
cdr3_length: 13
cdr3_aa: CASSLGRDSPLHF
cdr3_nt: TGTGCCAGCAGCTTAGGGAGAGATTCACCCCTCCACTTT

v_call: TRBV20-1
clone_size: .
j_call: TRBJ2-1
d_call: .
cdr3_length: 13
cdr3_aa: CSASSEGLNEQFF
cdr3_nt: TGCAGTGCTAGTTCGGAGGGATTGAATGAGCAGTTCTTC

v_call: TRBV4-1
clone_size: .
j_call: TRBJ2-2
d_call: .
cdr3_length: 17
cdr3_aa: CASSQRGVQGGTGELFF
cdr3_nt: TGCGCCAGCAGCCAAAGAGGGGTGCAGGGGGGCACCGGGGAGCTGTTTTTT

v_call: TRBV5-1
clone_size: .
j_call: TRBJ2-7
d_call: TRBD1
cdr3_length: 18
cdr3_aa: CASSLKALPRQGGDEQYF
cdr3_nt: TGCGCCAGCAGCTTGAAGGCGCTCCCGAGACAGGGGGGAGACGAGCAGTACTTC

v_call: TRBV7-6
clone_size: .
j_call: TRBJ1-1
d_call: .
cdr3_length: 13
cdr3_aa: CASSLGGGTEAFF
cdr3_nt: TGTGCCAGCAGCTTAGGGGGAGGGACTGAAGCTTTCTTT

v_call: TRBV6-5
clone_size: .
j_call: TRBJ1-1
d_call: .
cdr3_length: 13
cdr3_aa: CASRQGKSSEAFF
cdr3_nt: TGTGCCAGCAGGCAGGGGAAGAGTTCTGAAGCTTTCTTT

v_call: TRBV7-7
clone_size: few
j_call: TRBJ2-5
d_call: TRBD2
cdr3_length: 15
cdr3_aa: CASSISGGLGQTQYF
cdr3_nt: TGTGCCAGCAGTATAAGCGGGGGCCTTGGACAGACCCAGTACTTC

v_call: TRBV29-1
clone_size: once
j_call: TRBJ2-3
d_call: .
cdr3_length: 12
cdr3_aa: CSVEGSTDTQYF
cdr3_nt: TGCAGCGTTGAAGGTTCTACAGATACGCAGTATTTT

v_call: TRBV19
clone_size: .
j_call: TRBJ2-2
d_call: TRBD1
cdr3_length: 14
cdr3_aa: CATNPGQGVGELFF
cdr3_nt: TGTGCCACCAATCCGGGACAGGGGGTCGGGGAGCTGTTTTTT

v_call: TRBV10-3
clone_size: .
j_call: TRBJ2-5
d_call: .
cdr3_length: 12
cdr3_aa: CAISEPGETQYF
cdr3_nt: TGTGCCATCAGTGAACCCGGGGAGACCCAGTACTTC

v_call: TRBV6-6
clone_size: .
j_call: TRBJ1-5
d_call: .
cdr3_length: 11
cdr3_aa: CASSPNQPQHF
cdr3_nt: TGTGCCAGCAGTCCGAATCAGCCCCAGCATTTT

v_call: TRBV30
clone_size: .
j_call: TRBJ1-5
d_call: .
cdr3_length: 17
cdr3_aa: CAWAGGGTEMSNQPQHF
cdr3_nt: TGTGCCTGGGCTGGTGGAGGGACGGAAATGAGCAATCAGCCCCAGCATTTT

v_call: TRBV6-5
clone_size: .
j_call: TRBJ1-4
d_call: TRBD1
cdr3_length: 14
cdr3_aa: CASSQGGTNEKLFF
cdr3_nt: TGTGCCAGCAGTCAGGGGGGAACTAATGAAAAACTGTTTTTT

v_call: TRBV7-8
clone_size: .
j_call: TRBJ1-2
d_call: .
cdr3_length: 14
cdr3_aa: CASSLVGQNYGYTF
cdr3_nt: TGTGCCAGCAGCTTAGTCGGACAGAACTATGGCTACACCTTC

v_call: TRBV5-1
clone_size: .
j_call: TRBJ1-1
d_call: .
cdr3_length: 14
cdr3_aa: CASSLTGSNTEAFF
cdr3_nt: TGCGCCAGCAGCTTGACAGGGTCGAACACTGAAGCTTTCTTT

v_call: TRBV11-3
clone_size: .
j_call: TRBJ2-1
d_call: TRBD2
cdr3_length: 15
cdr3_aa: CASSSTSGSLYEQFF
cdr3_nt: TGTGCCAGCAGCTCAACTAGCGGGTCCCTCTATGAGCAGTTCTTC

v_call: TRBV2
clone_size: .
j_call: TRBJ2-2
d_call: .
cdr3_length: 16
cdr3_aa: CASSGGSTANTGELFF
cdr3_nt: TGTGCCAGCAGTGGGGGCAGTACCGCGAACACCGGGGAGCTGTTTTTT

v_call: TRBV7-8
clone_size: .
j_call: TRBJ2-7
d_call: .
cdr3_length: 14
cdr3_aa: CASSPWRISYEQYF
cdr3_nt: TGTGCCAGCAGCCCTTGGAGGATAAGTTACGAGCAGTACTTC

v_call: TRBV18
clone_size: few
j_call: TRBJ1-5
d_call: .
cdr3_length: 15
cdr3_aa: CASSPRAVDNQPQHF
cdr3_nt: TGTGCCAGCTCACCACGGGCAGTCGACAATCAGCCCCAGCATTTT

v_call: TRBV3-1/TRBV3-2
clone_size: .
j_call: TRBJ2-7
d_call: TRBD1
cdr3_length: 15
cdr3_aa: CASSQGGTGGYEQYF
cdr3_nt: TGTGCCAGCAGCCAGGGGGGGACAGGGGGCTACGAGCAGTACTTC

v_call: TRBV2
clone_size: once
j_call: TRBJ1-5
d_call: .
cdr3_length: 13
cdr3_aa: CASSATGHQPQHF
cdr3_nt: TGTGCCAGCAGCGCGACAGGTCATCAGCCCCAGCATTTT

v_call: TRBV5-5
clone_size: .
j_call: TRBJ2-7
d_call: TRBD2
cdr3_length: 14
cdr3_aa: CASRPGTSGGEQYF
cdr3_nt: TGTGCCAGCAGACCAGGGACTAGTGGGGGCGAGCAGTACTTC

v_call: TRBV19
clone_size: .
j_call: TRBJ2-3
d_call: .
cdr3_length: 14
cdr3_aa: CASSILQNTDTQYF
cdr3_nt: TGTGCCAGTAGTATCTTGCAGAACACAGATACGCAGTATTTT

v_call: TRBV4-1
clone_size: .
j_call: TRBJ2-3
d_call: .
cdr3_length: 16
cdr3_aa: CASSQVPGLITDTQYF
cdr3_nt: TGCGCCAGCAGCCAAGTACCGGGACTCATCACAGATACGCAGTATTTT

v_call: TRBV19
clone_size: .
j_call: TRBJ1-6
d_call: TRBD1
cdr3_length: 13
cdr3_aa: CASQDRVNSPLHF
cdr3_nt: TGTGCCAGCCAGGACAGGGTAAATTCACCCCTCCACTTT

v_call: TRBV27
clone_size: .
j_call: TRBJ1-1
d_call: .
cdr3_length: 14
cdr3_aa: CASSGPEGMRKAFF
cdr3_nt: TGTGCCAGCAGTGGTCCCGAGGGTATGAGGAAAGCTTTCTTT

v_call: TRBV7-6
clone_size: .
j_call: TRBJ2-7
d_call: TRBD1
cdr3_length: 17
cdr3_aa: CASSLVVRDRDPTGQYF
cdr3_nt: TGTGCCAGCAGCTTAGTAGTAAGGGACAGGGACCCTACGGGGCAGTACTTC

v_call: TRBV5-1
clone_size: .
j_call: TRBJ2-5
d_call: .
cdr3_length: 14
cdr3_aa: CASSYGTAQETQYF
cdr3_nt: TGCGCCAGCAGCTACGGGACTGCCCAAGAGACCCAGTACTTC

v_call: TRBV3-1/TRBV3-2
clone_size: .
j_call: TRBJ2-3
d_call: .
cdr3_length: 15
cdr3_aa: CASSQVRDTSDTQYF
cdr3_nt: TGTGCCAGCAGCCAAGTCCGGGACACATCAGATACGCAGTATTTT

v_call: TRBV11-3
clone_size: .
j_call: TRBJ2-2
d_call: TRBD2
cdr3_length: 20
cdr3_aa: CASSFLPPLAGGFNTGELFF
cdr3_nt: TGTGCCAGCAGCTTTCTCCCCCCCCTAGCGGGGGGCTTTAACACCGGGGAGCTGTTTTTT

v_call: TRBV3-1/TRBV3-2
clone_size: .
j_call: TRBJ2-5
d_call: .
cdr3_length: 14
cdr3_aa: CASSVTGFQETQYF
cdr3_nt: TGTGCCAGCAGCGTAACCGGGTTCCAAGAGACCCAGTACTTC

v_call: TRBV18
clone_size: .
j_call: TRBJ2-7
d_call: TRBD1
cdr3_length: 14
cdr3_aa: CASSPGTGGYEQYF
cdr3_nt: TGTGCCAGCTCACCAGGGACAGGGGGGTACGAGCAGTACTTC

v_call: TRBV5-4
clone_size: .
j_call: TRBJ1-3
d_call: TRBD1
cdr3_length: 16
cdr3_aa: CASSFIGGRNGNTIYF
cdr3_nt: TGTGCCAGCAGCTTTATAGGGGGCAGGAATGGAAACACCATATATTTT

v_call: TRBV7-2
clone_size: .
j_call: TRBJ2-7
d_call: TRBD2
cdr3_length: 16
cdr3_aa: CASSLRVAGAPREQYF
cdr3_nt: TGTGCCAGCAGCTTAAGGGTAGCGGGGGCCCCGAGGGAGCAGTACTTC

v_call: TRBV28
clone_size: .
j_call: TRBJ1-2
d_call: TRBD1
cdr3_length: 17
cdr3_aa: CASSSTGTGLILYGYTF
cdr3_nt: TGTGCCAGCAGTAGCACCGGGACAGGACTTATTCTATATGGCTACACCTTC

v_call: TRBV4-2
clone_size: .
j_call: TRBJ1-3
d_call: TRBD1
cdr3_length: 15
cdr3_aa: CASGGTGLTGNTIYF
cdr3_nt: TGTGCCAGCGGGGGGACAGGACTTACTGGAAACACCATATATTTT

v_call: TRBV19
clone_size: once
j_call: TRBJ2-4
d_call: TRBD1
cdr3_length: 9
cdr3_aa: CGRDRGEYF
cdr3_nt: TGTGGGAGAGACAGGGGGGAGTACTTC

v_call: TRBV6-5
clone_size: once
j_call: TRBJ2-5
d_call: .
cdr3_length: 13
cdr3_aa: CASTGQPGETQYF
cdr3_nt: TGTGCCAGCACCGGACAGCCTGGGGAGACCCAGTACTTC

v_call: TRBV6-5
clone_size: .
j_call: TRBJ2-1
d_call: .
cdr3_length: 12
cdr3_aa: CASRSTREVEFF
cdr3_nt: TGTGCCAGCAGGTCGACTCGCGAAGTAGAGTTCTTC

v_call: TRBV29-1
clone_size: .
j_call: TRBJ1-1
d_call: .
cdr3_length: 15
cdr3_aa: CSVDTGSSKGTEAFF
cdr3_nt: TGCAGCGTTGATACAGGGAGCTCGAAGGGCACTGAAGCTTTCTTT